Listed below are T cell receptor beta chains from one sample, sequenced in a study of control samples from healthy donors and cancer patients. TCRdb's copy holds only in-frame clones and misses some; the assay was immunoSEQ multiplex PCR. The table has some 99,000 clones, roughly 89% seen once. The specimen sequenced was blood. The receptors come from a woman aged 45-65 years in good health. The CDR3 runs from the conserved cysteine through the conserved F or W.

J,V,CDR3
TRBJ2-1,TRBV9,CASSVAADLYNEQFF
TRBJ2-1,TRBV11-2,CASSGGGTNNEQFF
TRBJ1-6,TRBV6-5,CASSYDSSYNSPLHF
TRBJ2-2,TRBV5-6,CASSWGLAGSSTGELFF
TRBJ2-1,TRBV27,CASSTTLYNEQFF
TRBJ1-2,TRBV20-1,CSALGLYGYTF
TRBJ2-1,TRBV5-6,CASSLVGGPYNEQFF
TRBJ2-2,TRBV6-5,CASSYSGRRYTGELFF
TRBJ2-1,TRBV11-2,CASSSPSLAGRYNEQFF
TRBJ1-2,TRBV6-5,CASSQGNYGYTF
TRBJ1-2,TRBV4-3,CASSQGGSVYGYTF
TRBJ2-1,TRBV6-5,CASSVLRIGQFF
TRBJ2-5,TRBV7-8,CASSWILAGGRETQYF
TRBJ2-7,TRBV7-2,CASNGQGGSYEQYF
TRBJ2-1,TRBV28,CASSLRGNEQFF
TRBJ2-1,TRBV24-1,CATSDPLAGGPDEQFF
TRBJ2-1,TRBV13,CASSGRNRDEQFF
TRBJ1-3,TRBV7-2,CASRDSGNTIYF
TRBJ2-5,TRBV7-3,CASSGTQETQYF
TRBJ2-2,TRBV5-4,CAGGDSVTGELFF
TRBJ1-3,TRBV28,CASSPRRSGNTIYF
TRBJ1-4,TRBV18,CASQGSGTNEKLFF
TRBJ2-1,TRBV15,CATSRVRGTSGTNEQFF
TRBJ1-3,TRBV21-1,CASSNRRYAIYF
TRBJ2-2,TRBV24-1,CATSDLSENTGELFF
TRBJ1-5,TRBV7-9,CASSFLGNDQPQHF
TRBJ2-5,TRBV18,CASSSRGLSSGETQYF
TRBJ2-5,TRBV29-1,CSVESSRQPQETQYF
TRBJ2-7,TRBV19,CASRGPYEQYF
TRBJ1-5,TRBV30,CAWRGGSNQPQHF
TRBJ1-4,TRBV6-5,CASSSDGQLTNEKLFF
TRBJ1-1,TRBV4-3,CASSQERTAGETEAFF
TRBJ2-3,TRBV5-8,CASSRGADTQYF